The 24 T cell receptor beta chains given below trace back to one sample, sequenced in a study of blood T cell repertoires in COVID-19. Some clones are missing from TCRdb's copy, which holds only in-frame ones; the method was immunoSEQ multiplex PCR. In the table there are 310,000 or so clones, about nine tenths of which are singletons. The sequenced sample consisted of PBMCs or T cells enriched from blood (not recorded which). The receptor set was obtained from a woman between 40 and 50 years old who had recovered from COVID-19.

This sequence joins TRBV19 and TRBJ2-7; D is possibly TRBD2 (6 bases). Germline values: CDR1 LNHDA, CDR2 SQIVND (reference sequence). Trimming took off 0 bases at V and 2 bases at J, with 8 bases between the two ends. The CDR3 is made up of 14 amino acids. CDR3 sequence: CASSIDPSAYEQYF. Written as DNA, the CDR3 is TGTGCCAGTAGTATAGATCCTAGCGCCTACGAGCAGTACTTC.

The chain employs TRBV7-2 and TRBJ2-1, with D tentatively TRBD2 (6 bases). The CDR3 spans 17 residues. Trimming took 5 bases from V and 4 from J, leaving 21 bases between them. The germline CDR1 and CDR2 sequences are SGHTA and FQGNSA. The CDR3 region has the DNA TGTGCCAGCAGCCCCCCTTTGGGAGGTCCAAGATACAATGAGCAGTTCTTC. Residues: CASSPPLGGPRYNEQFF.

The CDR3 here is CASSWGLGSGANVLTF. The CDR3 bases are TGTGCCAGCAGTTGGGGGCTGGGCTCTGGGGCCAACGTCCTGACTTTC. The gene calls are TRBV6-2 or TRBV6-3 and TRBJ2-6, with D perhaps TRBD1 (6 bases). The CDR3 runs to 16 residues. CDR1 MNHEY and CDR2 SVGEGT come from the germline V gene. Trimming shortened V by 4 bases and J by 0 bases, and 10 bases separated the two germline ends.

Only one count was recorded for this clone. The J gene is TRBJ1-3, the V gene TRBV11-2; D is possibly TRBD1 (5 bases). The CDR3 spans 13 residues. Germline V gene sequence: CDR1 SGHAT, CDR2 FQNNGV. Trimming removed 5 bases at V and 4 bases at J, with 9 bases between. CDR3 nucleotide sequence: TGTGCCAGCAGCGACAGTATGGGAAACACCATATATTTT. Translating gives CASSDSMGNTIYF.

The chain is built from TRBV6-5 and TRBJ1-6, with D possibly TRBD1 on 6 matching bases. The CDR3 has 15 residues. The germline CDR1 and CDR2 sequences are MNHEY and SVGAGI. V was clipped by 6 bases and J by 8 bases, with 17 bases between them. CDR3: CASRPRGLSDSPLHF. DNA for the CDR3: TGTGCCAGCAGACCCAGGGGATTGAGTGATTCACCCCTCCACTTT.

In nucleotides, the CDR3 is TGTGCCAGCAGTTTGGACAGGGGGGCAGATACGCAGTATTTT. Protein product: CASSLDRGADTQYF. V is TRBV27 and J is TRBJ2-3, with 10 bases lining up with TRBD1. Germline loops: CDR1 MNHEY, CDR2 SMNVEV (reference sequence). The length of the CDR3 is 14 residues. The V and J ends lost 3 bases and 4 bases, in that order; junction bases with no gene match: 1.

The chain is built from TRBV21-1 and TRBJ2-6; TRBD2 is the table's D call and was not checked against the DNA. TRBV21-1 is designated a pseudogene. The CDR3 length is 18 residues. This CDR3 is CASSSHPRFYSGANVLTF. Written as DNA, the CDR3 is TGTGCCAGCAGCAGCCATCCGCGGTTTTACTCTGGGGCCAACGTCCTGACTTTC.

For the CDR3, the DNA is TGTGCCAGCAGCCGCGACAGGGCCCCGGACACTGAAGCTTTCTTT. It yields the protein CASSRDRAPDTEAFF. The chain recombines TRBV5-4 with TRBJ1-1, with TRBD1 matching over 7 bases. Germline V gene sequence: CDR1 SGHNT, CDR2 YYREEE (reference sequence). J gave up 3 bases and V 4 bases, and 9 bases lay outside the gene matches. The CDR3 has 15 residues.

This chain joins TRBV29-1 and TRBJ2-7; 8 nucleotides agree with TRBD1. CDR1 is SQVTM, CDR2 ANQGSEA, per germline. The CDR3 has 12 residues. V was clipped by 7 bases and J by 11 bases; unmatched bases: 13. The CDR3 nucleotides read TGCAGCGCTCGACAGGGGCCCCAGAGGGAGTACTTC. Protein product: CSARQGPQREYF.

The count of this clone is one. The chain carries TRBV3-1 (or the pseudogene TRBV3-2) and TRBJ2-7; 7 bases fit TRBD1. The CDR3 sequence is 14 residues long. V lost 4 bases, J lost 9 bases, and 12 bases stayed unmatched. Per the germline V gene, CDR1 is LGHDT and CDR2 is YNNKEL (reference sequence). CDR3 nucleotide sequence: TGTGCCAGCAGCCTGACAGGGTTTTATGATCGGCAGTACTTC. Amino acid sequence: CASSLTGFYDRQYF.

This chain links TRBV7-9 with TRBJ1-1, with D possibly matching TRBD1 (5 bases). The CDR3 extends over 13 amino acids. With 1 base removed from V and 6 bases from J, the gap between germline ends came to 9 bases. Germline lookup yields CDR1 SEHNR and CDR2 FQNEAQ (reference sequence). CDR3 nucleotide sequence: TGTGCCAGCAGCTTAGACAGGATCGCTGAAGCTTTCTTT. Encoded protein: CASSLDRIAEAFF.

The V call is TRBV11-3, the J call TRBJ2-3; 7 nucleotides agree with TRBD2. The ends lost 2 bases at V and 1 base at J; junction bases unmatched: 0. Germline CDR1 and CDR2: SGHNT and YENEEA. The CDR3 length is 14 residues. The CDR3 reads CASSLSGGTDTQYF. The CDR3 region has the DNA TGTGCCAGCAGCTTAAGCGGGGGCACAGATACGCAGTATTTT.

V is TRBV13 and J is TRBJ2-7; D might be TRBD1 (6 bases). V was shortened by 0 bases and J by 4 bases, with 10 bases between the two germline ends. This CDR3 has 14 amino acids. In germline, CDR1 is PRHDT, CDR2 FYEKMQ (reference sequence). The CDR3 loop reads CASSLGQRGYEQYF. The CDR3 DNA reads TGTGCCAGCAGCTTAGGGCAGAGGGGGTACGAGCAGTACTTC.

The V and J genes are TRBV11-2 and TRBJ2-3; D ambiguous. Germline V gene lookup returns CDR1 SGHAT and CDR2 FQNNGV. V shed 5 bases and J shed 5 bases, with 14 bases lying between them. CDR3 length equals 14 residues. This CDR3 reads CASSRGLLLDTQYF. In nucleotides, the CDR3 is TGTGCCAGCAGCCGAGGCCTTCTCTTAGATACGCAGTATTTT.

This chain links TRBV7-2 with TRBJ2-3, with 8 bases matching TRBD2. From germline, CDR1 is SGHTA and CDR2 FQGNSA. With V trimmed by 8 bases and J by 1 base, 8 bases remained unmatched. There are 15 residues in the CDR3. Here the CDR3 DNA reads TGTGCCAGCCGCGTCGGGGGGGCCGGCACAGATACGCAGTATTTT. Its protein is CASRVGGAGTDTQYF.

J is TRBJ1-5 and V is TRBV4-1; D remains unclear. The V end lost 4 bases, the J end lost 1 base, and 11 bases lay between the germline ends. Germline V gene lookup returns CDR1 MGHRA and CDR2 YSYEKL. The CDR3 has 15 residues. DNA of the CDR3: TGCGCCAGCAGCCCCCGGGGAGAGAGCAATCAGCCCCAGCATTTT. This codes for CASSPRGESNQPQHF.

The genes are TRBV27 and TRBJ1-4; D is uncertain. The V end was cut by 6 bases, the J end by 4 bases, with 12 bases between. In germline, CDR1 is MNHEY, CDR2 SMNVEV (reference sequence). The CDR3 extends over 14 amino acids. CDR3 nucleotide sequence: TGTGCCAGCAGCCCAGGCACCCGTAATGAAAAACTGTTTTTT. It encodes CASSPGTRNEKLFF.

The chain uses TRBV9 and TRBJ2-6; D remains unclear. Per germline, CDR1 SGDLS and CDR2 YYNGEE. Trimming took 4 bases from V and 2 from J, leaving 19 bases between them. This CDR3 spans 18 amino acids. The CDR3 DNA is TGTGCCAGCAGCAAGCCTCTGGCGGCGGCAACTGGGGCCAACGTCCTGACTTTC. Its translation is CASSKPLAAATGANVLTF.

This clone was detected only once. This chain joins TRBV25-1 and TRBJ1-1; 10 positions agree with TRBD1. Germline CDR1 is MGHDK and CDR2 is SYGVNS. The CDR3 consists of 15 residues. The trim removed 3 bases at V and 5 bases at J, leaving 6 bases unmatched. DNA for the CDR3: TGTGCCAGCAGTGATGGGGACAGGGGAAGGACTGAAGCTTTCTTT. This codes for CASSDGDRGRTEAFF. Full variable domain (remainder filled in from reference TRBV25-1 and TRBJ1-1): EADIYQTPRYLVIGTGKKITLECSQTMGHDKMYWYQQDPGMELHLIHYSYGVNSTEKGDLSSESTVSRIRTEHFPLTLESARPSHTSQYLCASSDGDRGRTEAFFGQGTRLTVV.

In this sample, this clone turned up a few times. The gene calls are TRBV6-2 or TRBV6-3 and TRBJ2-2, with 8 bases lining up with TRBD2. Germline-derived CDR1 and CDR2 are MNHEY and SVGEGT. This CDR3 is 16 amino acids long. The trim removed 5 bases at V and 5 bases at J, leaving 10 bases unmatched. Here the CDR3 reads CASSRSSGSLTGELFF. The DNA for the CDR3 is TGTGCCAGCAGTAGGTCCAGCGGGAGTCTAACCGGGGAGCTGTTTTTT.

This clone is a singleton in its sample. The V gene is TRBV2, the J gene TRBJ2-7, with D hard to call. Trimming removed 2 bases from V and 5 bases from J, with 13 bases in between. There are 14 residues in the CDR3. Germline values: CDR1 SNHLY, CDR2 FYNNEI. The CDR3 loop reads CASSETRYYDEQYF. Written as DNA, the CDR3 is TGTGCCAGCAGTGAAACCCGCTACTATGACGAGCAGTACTTC.

The chain uses TRBV5-1 and TRBJ2-5; a weak D match, TRBD2 (6 bases). The CDR3 consists of 15 residues. V was clipped by 10 bases and J by 1 base, with 20 bases between them. Per germline, CDR1 SGHRS and CDR2 YFSETQ. CDR3 nucleotides: TGCGCCGGACGGGTCGGCGGGGCTGCCCAAGAGACCCAGTACTTC. This encodes CAGRVGGAAQETQYF.

This clone was seen just once. The V and J genes are TRBV19 and TRBJ1-5; 8 bases map to TRBD1. The CDR3 is 17 amino acids. Losses at the gene ends were 9 bases for V and 0 bases for J; bases not matched to a gene: 13. Per the germline V gene, CDR1 is LNHDA and CDR2 is SQIVND (reference sequence). DNA of the CDR3: TGTGCCAGAAAAAAAGCGCAGGGACAGGTTAGCAATCAGCCCCAGCATTTT. Residues: CARKKAQGQVSNQPQHF.

The CDR3 sequence: CASSEGREQYF. Written as DNA, the CDR3 is TGCGCCAGCAGTGAAGGGAGGGAGCAGTACTTC. The rearrangement joins TRBV10-1 to TRBJ2-7; maybe TRBD2 (6 bases). The V end was cut by 3 bases, the J end by 7 bases, with 7 bases between. CDR1 WNHNN and CDR2 SYGVQD come from the germline V gene (reference sequence). CDR3 size: 11 residues.